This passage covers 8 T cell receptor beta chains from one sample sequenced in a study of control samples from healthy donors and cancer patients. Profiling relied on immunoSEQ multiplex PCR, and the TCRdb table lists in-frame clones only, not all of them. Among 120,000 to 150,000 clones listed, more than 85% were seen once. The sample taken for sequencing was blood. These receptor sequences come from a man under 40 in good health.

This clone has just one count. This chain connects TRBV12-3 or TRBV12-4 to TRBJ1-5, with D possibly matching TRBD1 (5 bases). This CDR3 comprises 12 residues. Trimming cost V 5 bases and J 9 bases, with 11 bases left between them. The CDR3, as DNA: TGTGCCAGCAGTGGGGCTATTTGGCCCCAGCATTTT. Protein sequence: CASSGAIWPQHF.

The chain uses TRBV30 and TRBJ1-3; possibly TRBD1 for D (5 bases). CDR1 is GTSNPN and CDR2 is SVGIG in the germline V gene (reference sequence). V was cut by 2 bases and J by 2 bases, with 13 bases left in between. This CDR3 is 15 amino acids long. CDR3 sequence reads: CAWSKRGGTGNTIYF. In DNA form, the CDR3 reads TGTGCCTGGAGTAAGAGGGGAGGCACTGGAAACACCATATATTTT.

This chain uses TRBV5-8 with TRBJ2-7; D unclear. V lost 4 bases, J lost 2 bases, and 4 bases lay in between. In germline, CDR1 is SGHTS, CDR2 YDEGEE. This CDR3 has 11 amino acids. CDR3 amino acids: CASSATYEQYF. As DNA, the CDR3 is TGTGCCAGCAGCGCTACCTACGAGCAGTACTTC.

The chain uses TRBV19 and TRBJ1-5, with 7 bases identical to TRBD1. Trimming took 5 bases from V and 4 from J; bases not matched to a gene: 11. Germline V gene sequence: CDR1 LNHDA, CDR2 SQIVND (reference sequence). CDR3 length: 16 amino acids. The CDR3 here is CASSVNPGQPNQPQHF. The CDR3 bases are TGTGCCAGTAGTGTGAATCCGGGACAGCCAAATCAGCCCCAGCATTTT.

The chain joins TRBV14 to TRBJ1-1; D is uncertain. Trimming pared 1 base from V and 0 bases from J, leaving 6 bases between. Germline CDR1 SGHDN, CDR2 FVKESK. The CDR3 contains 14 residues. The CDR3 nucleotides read TGTGCCAGCAGCCAAGGGGCGATGAACACTGAAGCTTTCTTT. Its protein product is CASSQGAMNTEAFF.

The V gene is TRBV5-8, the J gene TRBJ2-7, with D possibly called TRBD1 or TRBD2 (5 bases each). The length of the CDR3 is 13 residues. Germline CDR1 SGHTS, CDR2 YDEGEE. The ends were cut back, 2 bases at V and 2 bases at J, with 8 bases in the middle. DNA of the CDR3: TGTGCCAGCAGCTTTCAGGGAGCCTACGAGCAGTACTTC. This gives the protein CASSFQGAYEQYF.

The CDR3 coding sequence is TGTGCCATCAGCGCGGGACGGGGAGGGACCGGGGAGCTGTTTTTT. Amino acids: CAISAGRGGTGELFF. V gene TRBV10-3 combines with J gene TRBJ2-2, with 7 positions matching TRBD2. V shed 6 bases, J shed 5 bases, and the junction held 9 bases outside the gene matches. Germline CDR1 is ENHRY and CDR2 is SYGVKD. The CDR3 covers 15 residues.

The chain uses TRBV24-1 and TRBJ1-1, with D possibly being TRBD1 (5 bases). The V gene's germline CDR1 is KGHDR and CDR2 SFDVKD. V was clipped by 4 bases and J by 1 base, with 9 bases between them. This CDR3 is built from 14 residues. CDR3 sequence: CATSEPGRNTEAFF. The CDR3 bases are TGTGCCACCAGTGAACCGGGACGGAACACTGAAGCTTTCTTT.